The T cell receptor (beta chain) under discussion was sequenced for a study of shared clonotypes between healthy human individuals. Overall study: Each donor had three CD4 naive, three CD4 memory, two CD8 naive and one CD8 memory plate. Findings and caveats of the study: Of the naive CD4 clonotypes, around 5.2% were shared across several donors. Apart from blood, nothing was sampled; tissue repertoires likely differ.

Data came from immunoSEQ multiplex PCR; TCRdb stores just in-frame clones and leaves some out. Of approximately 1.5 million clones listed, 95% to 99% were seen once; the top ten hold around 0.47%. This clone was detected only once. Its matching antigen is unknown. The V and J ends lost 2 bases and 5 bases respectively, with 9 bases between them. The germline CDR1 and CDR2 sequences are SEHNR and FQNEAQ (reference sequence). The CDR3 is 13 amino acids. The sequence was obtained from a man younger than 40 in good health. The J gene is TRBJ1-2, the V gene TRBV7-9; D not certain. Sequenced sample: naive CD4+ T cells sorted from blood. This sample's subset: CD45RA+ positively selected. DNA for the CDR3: TGTGCCAGCAGCTTACCTCCCGGGTATGGCTACACCTTC. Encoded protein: CASSLPPGYGYTF.